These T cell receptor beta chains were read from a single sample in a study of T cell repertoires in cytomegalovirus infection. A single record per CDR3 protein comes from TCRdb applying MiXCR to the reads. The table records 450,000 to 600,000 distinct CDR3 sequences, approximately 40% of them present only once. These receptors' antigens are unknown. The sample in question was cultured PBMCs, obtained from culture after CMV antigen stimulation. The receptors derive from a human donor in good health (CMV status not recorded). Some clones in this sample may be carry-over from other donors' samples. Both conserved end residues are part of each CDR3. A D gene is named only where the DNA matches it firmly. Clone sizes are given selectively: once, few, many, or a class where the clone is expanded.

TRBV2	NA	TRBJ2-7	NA	TGTGCCAGCAGGGGGGGACTCCTATACGAGCAGTACTTC	CASRGGLLYEQYF
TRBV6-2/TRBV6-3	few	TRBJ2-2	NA	TGTGCCAGCAGTTACCGACCAAGGGACCCCAGGTCCGGGGAGCTGTTTTTT	CASSYRPRDPRSGELFF
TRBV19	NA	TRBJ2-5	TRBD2	TGTGCCAGTAGTCCCAGGCTGCGGACGGCTAGCGGGAGGACCTATCAAGAGACCCAGTACTTC	CASSPRLRTASGRTYQETQYF
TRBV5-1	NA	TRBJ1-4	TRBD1	TGCGCCAGCAGGCCAGGACCCGGGACAGCTAATGAAAAACTGTTTTTT	CASRPGPGTANEKLFF
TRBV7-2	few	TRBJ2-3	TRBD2	TGTGCCAGCAGCTGGTCTAGCGCCCCGGGGGGAGATACGCAGTATTTT	CASSWSSAPGGDTQYF
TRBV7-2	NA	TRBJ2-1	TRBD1	TGTGCCAGCAGTCGAACCGGGACAGGATTGTACAATGAGCAGTTCTTC	CASSRTGTGLYNEQFF
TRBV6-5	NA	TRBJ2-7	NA	TGTGCCAGCAACAGCCGGGACGCAACCTACGAGCAGTACTTC	CASNSRDATYEQYF
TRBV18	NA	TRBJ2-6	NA	TGTGCCAGCTCACCCCTCGACGGGGGCAGAGGGGCCTCTGGGGCCAACGTCCTGACTTTC	CASSPLDGGRGASGANVLTF
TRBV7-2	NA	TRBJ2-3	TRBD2	TGTGCCAGCAGCTTAGCGCATGGGGGCGGGAGGTACTCCGACGGAGATACGCAGTATTTT	CASSLAHGGGRYSDGDTQYF
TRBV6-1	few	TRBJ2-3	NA	TGTGCCAGCAGTGGGGGCAGGAGCCGCACAGATACGCAGTATTTT	CASSGGRSRTDTQYF
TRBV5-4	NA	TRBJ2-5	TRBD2	TGTGCCAGCAGTCTCAGGACTAGCGGTGACGGTGGGGAGACCCAGTACTTC	CASSLRTSGDGGETQYF
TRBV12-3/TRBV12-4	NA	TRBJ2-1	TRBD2	TGTGCCAGCAGCTCCCTAGCGGGAGAGATCTGGGAGCAGTTCTTC	CASSSLAGEIWEQFF
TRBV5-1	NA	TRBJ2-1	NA	TGCGCCAGCAGCTTGGAAGGAGGGGTGTTCTTC	CASSLEGGVFF
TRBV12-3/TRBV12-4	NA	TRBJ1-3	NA	TGTGCCAGCGTCGAATCCTCTGGAAACACCATATATTTT	CASVESSGNTIYF
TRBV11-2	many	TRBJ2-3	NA	TGTGCCAGCAGCTGGGCTGGGGGCACAGATACGCAGTATTTT	CASSWAGGTDTQYF
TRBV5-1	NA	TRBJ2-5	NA	TGCGCCAGCAGCCCCCTGACAGCCCAAGAGACCCAGTACTTC	CASSPLTAQETQYF
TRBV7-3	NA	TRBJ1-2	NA	TGTGCCAGCAGCCAGGACACTTCAAGCTACACCTTC	CASSQDTSSYTF
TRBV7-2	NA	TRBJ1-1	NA	TGTGCCAGCAGCTTAGGACAGACAGGATCCTATGAAGCTTTCTTT	CASSLGQTGSYEAFF
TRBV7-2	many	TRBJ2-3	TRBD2	TGTGCCAGCAGCTCAGATTTAGCGGGTTGGGTAGATACGCAGTATTTT	CASSSDLAGWVDTQYF
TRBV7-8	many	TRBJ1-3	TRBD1	TGTGCCAGCAGCTCTAGGATGGGGACAGGGTTTGGAAACACCATATATTTT	CASSSRMGTGFGNTIYF
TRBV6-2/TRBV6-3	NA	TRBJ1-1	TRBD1	TGTGCCAGCAGTTTGAGTATGAGGACAGGGAACACTGAAGCTTTCTTT	CASSLSMRTGNTEAFF
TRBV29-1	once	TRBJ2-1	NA	TGCAGCGTTGTTAGACAGCCCTCGAGTGAGCAGTTCTTC	CSVVRQPSSEQFF
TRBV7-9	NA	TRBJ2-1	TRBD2	TGTGCCAGCAGCGGTAGACTAGCGGGGGACAATGAGCAGTTCTTC	CASSGRLAGDNEQFF
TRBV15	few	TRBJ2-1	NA	TGTGCCACCGGCAGATCCTACAATGAGCAGTTCTTC	CATGRSYNEQFF
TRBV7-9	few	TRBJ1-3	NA	TGTGCCAGCAGCTCCTCCCCCGAGGGGGACGGAAACACCATATATTTT	CASSSSPEGDGNTIYF
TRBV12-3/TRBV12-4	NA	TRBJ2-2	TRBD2	TGTGCCAGCAGTTACTTGGGACTAATTGGACGGACTAACACCGGGGAGCTGTTTTTT	CASSYLGLIGRTNTGELFF
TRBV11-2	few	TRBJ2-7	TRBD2	TGTGCCAGCACCCCCCTTCCCGGACTAGTGGGCGAGCAGTACTTC	CASTPLPGLVGEQYF
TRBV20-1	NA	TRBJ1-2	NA	TGCAGTGCTTTTTTTCCGGGACAACGGGATGGCTACACCTTC	CSAFFPGQRDGYTF
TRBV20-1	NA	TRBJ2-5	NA	TGCAGTGCCAGCCTACCCCGGTCCCAAGAGACCCAGTACTTC	CSASLPRSQETQYF
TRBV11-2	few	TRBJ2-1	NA	TGTGCCAGCAGCTTCGACTTACAGGGTTTGCGGAGTCATGAGCAGTTCTTC	CASSFDLQGLRSHEQFF
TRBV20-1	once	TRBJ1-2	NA	TGCAGTGCTAGAGATAGGTCGGCCGGGTCTGGCTATGGCTACACCTTC	CSARDRSAGSGYGYTF
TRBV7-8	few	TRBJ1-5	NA	TGTGCCAGCAGCGAGCCCGGGGCAGTCCAGCCCCAGCATTTT	CASSEPGAVQPQHF
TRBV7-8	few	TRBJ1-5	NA	TGTGCCAGCAGCCAAACAGGAGTTAGCAATCAGCCCCAGCATTTT	CASSQTGVSNQPQHF
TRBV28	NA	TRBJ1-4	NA	TGTGCCAGCAGTTCAACCGGGACCCTTAATGAAAAACTGTTTTTT	CASSSTGTLNEKLFF
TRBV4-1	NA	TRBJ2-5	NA	TGCGCCAGCAGCCAAGAGGAAAGGGTCCAAGAGACCCAGTACTTC	CASSQEERVQETQYF
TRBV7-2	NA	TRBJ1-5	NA	TGTGCCAGCAGTGGAACCAGCAATCAGCCCCAGCATTTT	CASSGTSNQPQHF
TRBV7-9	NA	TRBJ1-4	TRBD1	TGTGCCAGCAGCCTCAAGACAGGGGATCGTGAAAAACTGTTTTTT	CASSLKTGDREKLFF
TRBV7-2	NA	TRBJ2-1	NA	TGTGCCAGCAGCCCAAATCTGGGGTGGTATGAGCAGTTCTTC	CASSPNLGWYEQFF
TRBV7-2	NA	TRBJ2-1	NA	TGTGCCAGCAGCTTACAACTAGGGGGATCCTACAATGAGCAGTTCTTC	CASSLQLGGSYNEQFF
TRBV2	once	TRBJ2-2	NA	TGTGCCAGCAGGCTGAATGTTGGGGAGCTGTTTTTT	CASRLNVGELFF
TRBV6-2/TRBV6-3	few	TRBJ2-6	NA	TGTGCATATAGCGAGGGGGGCCGCTCTGGGGCCAACGTCCTGACTTTC	CAYSEGGRSGANVLTF
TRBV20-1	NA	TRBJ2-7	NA	TGCAGTGCTAGTGGGTACGGGACTCAACCCTACGAGCAGTACTTC	CSASGYGTQPYEQYF
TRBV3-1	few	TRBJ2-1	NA	TGTGCCAGCAGCCAACCACCCGTCATTGAGCAGTTCTTC	CASSQPPVIEQFF